This T cell receptor (beta chain) came from a study of blood T cell repertoires in COVID-19. Study-wide background: Specimens from acute and convalescent COVID-19 originated in the United States, Italy and Spain. T cells, B-cell-depleted T cells, or PBMCs provided the cDNA or gDNA that served as material.

In the study's own analysis: Cell counts per sample came from amplifying reference gene primers. Assay used: immunoSEQ multiplex PCR; TCRdb lists only in-frame clones, some missing. That table supplies the V and J calls and clone size; D and trimming were determined from the DNA. The sample holds 70,000 to 90,000 clones, about four fifths seen once. V was clipped by 4 bases and J by 3 bases; unmatched bases: 0. Germline CDR1 is LNHDA and CDR2 is SQIVND (reference sequence). This CDR3 contains 13 residues. Only a few counts were recorded for this clone. This sample also contains other DNA sequences that code for the same CDR3.

The rearrangement uses TRBV19 and TRBJ2-5, with TRBD2 matching 9 bases. The clonotype comes from a human donor in a cohort sampled during active COVID-19. Sequenced: peripheral blood. CDR3 sequence: CASSRLAEETQYF. The CDR3, as DNA: TGTGCCAGTAGTAGACTAGCGGAAGAGACCCAGTACTTC.